What follows describes a single T cell receptor (delta chain). The antigen is not known. This clone may be a read error of a much larger clone one base away. This sample is part of a study of gammadelta T cells in human blood. The study's findings and limits: Microbial exposure appeared to drive polyclonal γδ T cell expansion after birth.

TCRdb re-called the RT-PCR reads with CATT. The data hold around 1,100 delta-chain clones, with about 22% observed a single time. The CDR3 extends over 21 amino acids. Germline V gene lookup returns CDR1 TSWWSYY and CDR2 QGS. V dropped 0 bases and J dropped 5 bases, with 31 bases sitting between them. This TCR came from a human donor. The gene calls are TRDV1 and TRDJ1, with D perhaps TRDD2 or TRDD3 (6 bases each). Sequenced input: non-Vgamma9Vdelta2 gamma-delta T cells from infant blood. Here the CDR3 DNA reads TGTGCTCTTGGGGAACTCAGCCTTCCCTCACTGGCGGGATATAGGAAAGATAAACTCATCTTT. Its protein product is CALGELSLPSLAGYRKDKLIF.